This T cell receptor beta chain derives from a study of vaccination effects on CD4 cells after COVID-19. Study-level information: Post-vaccine draws lagged the second dose by a median of 72 days.

To note about this clone: Its antigen remains unknown.

This CDR3 contains 13 residues. V was pared by 0 bases and J by 6 bases, with 11 bases between. CDR1 SQVTM and CDR2 ANQGSEA come from the germline V gene. CD4+ T cell isolation took place after about 11 days of culture. Of the BNT162b2 and mRNA-1273 vaccines, participants received two doses of one or the other. Measured with immunoSEQ multiplex PCR; TCRdb has only the in-frame clones, and not every one. The sample records some 69,000 clones, 65% to 80% being singletons. Regarding the study as a whole: Late post-vaccination, clones induced by infection and those induced by vaccine underwent marked clonal contraction.

This clonotype originated in a human donor who received a COVID-19 vaccine. The chain has TRBV29-1 and TRBJ1-2, with D perhaps matching TRBD1 (6 bases). Source: CD4+ T cells from PBMCs cultured without peptide, taken after COVID-19 vaccination. This CDR3 reads CSVEDSGGHGYTF. CDR3 DNA sequence: TGCAGCGTTGAAGATTCCGGGGGCCATGGCTACACCTTC.